The subject of this entry is one T cell receptor (beta chain). The repertoire was sequenced with immunoSEQ multiplex PCR; TCRdb's copy has only in-frame clones and lacks some. The sample shows roughly 700,000 clones, over 75% of them seen only once. These data originate in a study of shared T cell receptors in the human thymus. V was clipped by 3 bases and J by 5 bases; unmatched bases: 9. Germline V lookup: CDR1 SGDLS, CDR2 YYNGEE. This CDR3 spans 16 amino acids. This same sample was also taken into another study, of human thymus T cells. That paper notes: Donor material was obtained from healthy Finnish infants undergoing corrective surgery for congenital heart defects.

The genes are TRBV9 and TRBJ2-1; 9 nucleotides align to TRBD1. This TCR derives from a boy younger than two with a congenital heart defect. Material: thymocytes. This chain's CDR3 is CASSAIRDRADNEQFF. In DNA form, the CDR3 reads TGTGCCAGCAGCGCTATACGGGACAGGGCAGACAATGAGCAGTTCTTC.